This T cell receptor (beta chain) appears in the sequencing data of a study of T cell repertoires in cytomegalovirus infection. Study-level information: It can be stated that public TCR beta signatures indicated CMV infection as well as a matching HLA type.

Study-wide results and caveats: The response measured ex vivo was dominated by TCR beta clonotypes (HLA-C-restricted and CMV-specific).

One entry per CDR3 protein, called by TCRdb with MiXCR from the reads. The sample lists roughly 800,000 distinct CDR3 sequences, 25% to 35% occurring once. There are 13 residues in the CDR3. The V and J ends lost 4 bases and 7 bases respectively, with 11 bases between them. The sample holds a few counts of this clonotype. Its specificity is not known. This TCR derives from a human donor in good health (CMV status not recorded). Some clones in this sample may be carry-over from other donors' samples. The sample consisted of cultured CD8+ T cells from PBMCs, taken from culture after CMV antigen stimulation. This chain connects TRBV12-3 or TRBV12-4 to TRBJ2-1; D remains ambiguous. The CDR3 nucleotides read TGTGCCAGCAGTTCGCCTCCTCGAAATGAGCAGTTCTTC. It yields the protein CASSSPPRNEQFF.